This passage covers 29 T cell receptor beta chains from one sample sequenced in a study of blood T cell repertoires in COVID-19. The method was immunoSEQ multiplex PCR; TCRdb's version includes in-frame clones alone and lacks a portion of them. The sample holds around 73,000 clones, around 82% seen once. The sample comprised peripheral blood. These receptors were obtained from a human donor in a cohort sampled during active COVID-19.

This chain links TRBV23-1 with TRBJ2-7, with 8 bases aligning to TRBD2. TRBV23-1 is an ORF for which the function is uncertain. The J segment lost 5 bases and the V segment lost 8 bases, leaving 11 bases of the junction unmatched. The CDR3 totals 14 residues. CDR3 region: CASAISGTSDEQYF. The CDR3 nucleotides are TGCGCCAGCGCAATATCCGGGACTAGTGACGAGCAGTACTTC.

To note about this clone: This sequence may be a read error, since a much larger clone differs from it by one base. The DNA of the CDR3 is TGTGCCAGCAGTGGGACAGGGAATAATTCACCCCTCCACTTT. Translating gives CASSGTGNNSPLHF. The chain uses TRBV9 and TRBJ1-6; 9 positions agree with TRBD1. Germline values: CDR1 SGDLS, CDR2 YYNGEE. This CDR3 is built from 14 residues. The V segment lost 5 bases and the J segment 5 bases; nucleotides outside the gene matches: 2.

This clone is a singleton in its sample. CDR3 sequence: CASSPSADRAPNYGYTF. In nucleotides, the CDR3 is TGTGCCAGCTCTCCAAGTGCGGACAGGGCACCTAACTATGGCTACACCTTC. The V call is TRBV18, the J call TRBJ1-2; 8 bases are shared with TRBD1. The CDR3 totals 17 residues. In germline, CDR1 is KGHSH, CDR2 LQKENI. V shed 6 bases, J shed 0 bases, and the junction held 12 bases outside the gene matches.

The chain employs TRBV5-1 and TRBJ2-7; 7 bases are a match to TRBD1. The CDR3 totals 14 residues. V shed 4 bases and J 7 bases; nucleotides not matched to a gene: 11. Germline CDR1 reads SGHRS; CDR2 reads YFSETQ. This CDR3 reads CASSAGTEAREQYF. For the CDR3, the DNA is TGCGCCAGCAGCGCTGGGACAGAAGCTAGGGAGCAGTACTTC. The variable domain in full, with the rest retrieved from reference TRBV5-1 and TRBJ2-7, is KAGVTQTPRYLIKTRGQQVTLSCSPISGHRSVSWYQQTPGQGLQFLFEYFSETQRNKGNFPGRFSGRQFSNSRSEMNVSTLELGDSALYLCASSAGTEAREQYFGPGTRLTVT.

The chain joins TRBV5-1 to TRBJ2-7; 15 bases align to TRBD2. The V gene's germline CDR1 is SGHRS and CDR2 YFSETQ. The CDR3 length is 18 residues. The V gene end was trimmed by 4 bases and the J gene end by 0 bases; junction bases not matched to a gene: 8. As DNA, the CDR3 is TGCGCCAGCAGCGTCTCCGGGACTAGCGGGGGGAGCTCCTACGAGCAGTACTTC. It is translated as CASSVSGTSGGSSYEQYF.

The V gene is TRBV5-4, the J gene TRBJ2-2; D is unclear. V lost 0 bases and J 6 bases, leaving 9 bases between the germline ends. The CDR3 spans 14 residues. Germline loops: CDR1 SGHNT, CDR2 YYREEE (reference sequence). CDR3 DNA sequence: TGTGCCAGCAGCTTGGCATTAGTCCCCGGGGAGCTGTTTTTT. Translating it yields CASSLALVPGELFF.

The CDR3: CAIRVGGAYNEQFF. The DNA for the CDR3 is TGTGCCATCAGGGTGGGGGGAGCCTACAATGAGCAGTTCTTC. V is TRBV10-3 and J is TRBJ2-1, with D possibly being TRBD2 (6 bases). Trimming took 6 bases from V and 2 from J, leaving 11 bases between them. Germline CDR1 ENHRY, CDR2 SYGVKD. CDR3 length: 14 amino acids.

V gene TRBV28 combines with J gene TRBJ2-7; D might be TRBD1 (6 bases). CDR1 is MDHEN and CDR2 is SYDVKM in the germline V gene. V lost 7 bases, J lost 3 bases, and 16 bases lay in between. The CDR3 has 14 amino acids. This CDR3 is CASTSAGARYEQYF. The CDR3 coding sequence is TGTGCCAGCACGTCGGCAGGGGCGCGCTACGAGCAGTACTTC.

The J gene is TRBJ2-2, the V gene TRBV10-3; TRBD1 might be the D (5 bases). Germline V gives CDR1 ENHRY, CDR2 SYGVKD. The V and J ends lost 1 base and 5 bases respectively, with 14 bases between them. This CDR3 is built from 16 residues. CDR3 protein: CAISEFPGKDTGELFF. CDR3 sequence (DNA): TGTGCCATCAGTGAGTTTCCAGGGAAGGATACCGGGGAGCTGTTTTTT.

The rearrangement joins TRBV5-6 to TRBJ2-3; the D is unclear. V was clipped by 2 bases and J by 2 bases, with 9 bases between them. CDR3 length: 14 residues. Germline CDR1 SGHDT, CDR2 YYEEEE. The CDR3, as DNA: TGTGCCAGCAGCTTTTGGCTGCTCACAGATACGCAGTATTTT. It specifies CASSFWLLTDTQYF.

This chain links TRBV5-5 with TRBJ2-7, with TRBD1 identical over 9 bases. Germline CDR1 SGHKS, CDR2 YYEKEE (reference sequence). V was pared by 4 bases and J by 6 bases, with 2 bases of the junction left unmatched. The CDR3 contains 12 residues. This chain's CDR3 is CASSRDRAEQYF. CDR3 bases: TGTGCCAGCAGCCGGGACAGGGCCGAGCAGTACTTC.

The V and J genes are TRBV27 and TRBJ1-1; D remains unclear. Trimming stripped 2 bases from V and 2 bases from J, with 9 bases between. This CDR3 spans 14 amino acids. Germline V gene data show CDR1 as MNHEY and CDR2 as SMNVEV (reference sequence). Here the CDR3 reads CASSLAGANTEAFF. The DNA of the CDR3 is TGTGCCAGCAGTTTAGCAGGTGCTAACACTGAAGCTTTCTTT.

This chain joins TRBV4-1 and TRBJ2-2; D is possibly TRBD1 (5 bases). The V gene's germline CDR1 is MGHRA and CDR2 YSYEKL. Trimming removed 6 bases from V and 5 bases from J, with 10 bases in between. The CDR3 length is 13 residues. The CDR3 is CASSIRGTGELFF. The CDR3 coding sequence is TGCGCCAGCAGTATAAGGGGAACCGGGGAGCTGTTTTTT.

The chain employs TRBV19 and TRBJ2-2, with a possible D match to TRBD1 (6 bases). The V end was cut by 9 bases, the J end by 6 bases, with 11 bases between. The CDR3 covers 12 residues. In germline, CDR1 is LNHDA, CDR2 SQIVND (reference sequence). The CDR3 reads CASNRVAGELFF. The CDR3 region has the DNA TGTGCCAGCAACAGGGTGGCCGGGGAGCTGTTTTTT.

The V call is TRBV14, the J call TRBJ2-2; the D is unclear. CDR1 is SGHDN and CDR2 is FVKESK in the germline V gene. Trimming stripped 4 bases from V and 7 bases from J, with 10 bases between. The CDR3 runs 13 residues. The CDR3 region has the DNA TGTGCCAGCAGCCCGATGCCAGGCGGGGAGCTGTTTTTT. This codes for CASSPMPGGELFF.

Concerning this clone: This specimen includes other DNA sequences encoding the same CDR3. The J gene is TRBJ2-2, the V gene TRBV5-1; 9 bases agree with TRBD2. This CDR3 contains 18 residues. Germline V gives CDR1 SGHRS, CDR2 YFSETQ. Losses at the gene ends were 4 bases for V and 0 bases for J; bases not matched to a gene: 10. The chain's CDR3 is CASSLPSGARPNTGELFF. The DNA for the CDR3 is TGCGCCAGCAGCCTGCCTAGCGGGGCCAGACCGAACACCGGGGAGCTGTTTTTT.

In its sample, this clone was seen a few times. The chain has TRBV11-3 and TRBJ2-2; D is possibly TRBD2 (5 bases). The CDR3 totals 16 residues. Trimming cost V 6 bases and J 0 bases, with 14 bases left between them. Germline-derived CDR1 and CDR2 are SGHNT and YENEEA. The chain's CDR3 is CASRRGSDANTGELFF. Here the CDR3 DNA reads TGTGCCAGCAGGAGAGGGTCCGACGCGAACACCGGGGAGCTGTTTTTT. The full variable domain, its missing parts supplied by reference TRBV11-3 and TRBJ2-2, is EAGVVQSPRYKIIEKKQPVAFWCNPISGHNTLYWYLQNLGQGPELLIRYENEEAVDDSQLPKDRFSAERLKGVDSTLKIQPAELGDSAVYLCASRRGSDANTGELFFGEGSRLTVL.

The V call is TRBV7-2, the J call TRBJ1-5; D may be TRBD1 (6 bases). V shed 5 bases and J shed 0 bases, with 11 bases lying between them. CDR3 length: 15 residues. Germline V lookup: CDR1 SGHTA, CDR2 FQGNSA. The CDR3 loop reads CASSVDSNSNQPQHF. The DNA of the CDR3 is TGTGCCAGCAGCGTGGACAGTAATAGCAATCAGCCCCAGCATTTT.

The chain carries TRBV9 and TRBJ2-2, with 10 bases lining up with TRBD2. The CDR3 runs to 17 residues. Trimming took 0 bases from V and 1 from J; bases not matched to a gene: 3. Germline CDR1 and CDR2: SGDLS and YYNGEE. DNA of the CDR3: TGTGCCAGCAGCGTAGGGCTAGCGGGGGTGAACACCGGGGAGCTGTTTTTT. Its protein product is CASSVGLAGVNTGELFF.

The chain employs TRBV4-1 and TRBJ2-7, with 8 positions matching TRBD1. Unmatched junction bases numbered 8, after V lost 1 base and J lost 6 bases. Germline assignment: CDR1 MGHRA and CDR2 YSYEKL. There are 15 residues in the CDR3. The CDR3 nucleotides are TGCGCCAGCAGCCAAGGGCCAGGGGGCGCCTCCGAGCAGTACTTC. This codes for CASSQGPGGASEQYF.

The table lists this clone with a count of one. This sequence joins TRBV6-5 and TRBJ1-1, with 8 bases fitting TRBD1. There are 15 residues in the CDR3. The ends lost 1 base at V and 1 base at J; junction bases unmatched: 2. The germline V gene has CDR1 MNHEY and CDR2 SVGAGI. CDR3 amino acids: CASSYFGQGNTEAFF. CDR3 DNA: TGTGCCAGCAGTTACTTTGGACAGGGGAACACTGAAGCTTTCTTT.

The genes are TRBV29-1 and TRBJ2-1, with unresolved D. Trimming shortened V by 7 bases and J by 7 bases, and 11 bases separated the two germline ends. The germline V gene encodes CDR1 SQVTM and CDR2 ANQGSEA. This CDR3 is 11 amino acids long. CDR3 bases: TGCAGCGCCCGTCTCGGTAATGAGCAGTTCTTC. Translating gives CSARLGNEQFF.

This chain uses TRBV15 with TRBJ2-3; possibly TRBD2 for D (6 bases). Germline assignment: CDR1 LNHNV and CDR2 YYDKDF (reference sequence). Trimming cost V 0 bases and J 1 base, with 8 bases left between them. The CDR3 has 15 amino acids. CDR3 coding DNA: TGTGCCACCAGCAGAGATGGCGGGGGCACAGATACGCAGTATTTT. It translates to CATSRDGGGTDTQYF. The variable domain in full, completed from reference TRBV15 and TRBJ2-3, reads DAMVIQNPRYQVTQFGKPVTLSCSQTLNHNVMYWYQQKSSQAPKLLFHYYDKDFNNEADTPDNFQSRRPNTSFCFLDIRSPGLGDTAMYLCATSRDGGGTDTQYFGPGTRLTVL.

CDR3 loop: CASSEESGGLFDTQYF. The CDR3 nucleotides read TGTGCCAGCAGTGAAGAATCCGGGGGGCTTTTCGATACGCAGTATTTT. This chain uses TRBV6-4 with TRBJ2-3; a weak D match, TRBD2 (7 bases). The V and J ends lost 3 bases and 6 bases respectively, with 19 bases between them. The CDR3 spans 16 residues. Germline CDR1 reads MRHNA; CDR2 reads SNTAGT.

This clone appeared once. This chain uses TRBV28 with TRBJ2-3; TRBD1 matches 7 bases. The V gene end was trimmed by 6 bases and the J gene end by 9 bases; junction bases not matched to a gene: 12. CDR3 length equals 14 residues. CDR1 is MDHEN and CDR2 is SYDVKM in the germline V gene. CDR3 in DNA: TGTGCCAGCAGACGACAGGGTCAGAGAAGGACGCAGTATTTT. This encodes CASRRQGQRRTQYF.

CDR3 DNA sequence: TGTGCCAGCAGCCAGCGGCGACGCTACCAAGAGACCCAGTACTTC. This gives the protein CASSQRRRYQETQYF. The V gene is TRBV7-8, the J gene TRBJ2-5; a possible D gene is TRBD2 (5 bases). The germline V gene has CDR1 SGHVS and CDR2 FQNEAQ. This CDR3 has 15 residues. With 5 bases removed from V and 0 bases from J, the gap between germline ends came to 13 bases.

This rearrangement joins TRBV7-8 to TRBJ1-2; TRBD1 agrees at 7 bases. V lost 1 base to trimming and J lost 4 bases; unmatched junction nucleotides: 9. The CDR3 runs to 16 residues. Germline V gives CDR1 SGHVS, CDR2 FQNEAQ. CDR3 amino acids: CASSLGTGAGSYGYTF. The CDR3 region has the DNA TGTGCCAGCAGCTTAGGAACAGGGGCCGGAAGCTATGGCTACACCTTC.

The genes are TRBV7-2 and TRBJ2-2; possible D gene TRBD2, 7 bases. Trimming stripped 2 bases from V and 5 bases from J, with 15 bases between. CDR1 SGHTA and CDR2 FQGNSA come from the germline V gene. The CDR3 consists of 16 residues. CDR3 sequence: CASSLLGGPRTGELFF. The CDR3 nucleotides are TGTGCCAGCAGCTTACTGGGGGGGCCACGAACCGGGGAGCTGTTTTTT.

The rearrangement joins TRBV20-1 to TRBJ2-7; 7 nucleotides align to TRBD1. The CDR3 runs 11 residues. The ends lost 3 bases at V and 7 bases at J; junction bases unmatched: 3. Germline V lookup: CDR1 DFQATT, CDR2 SNEGSKA (reference sequence). The CDR3 region has the DNA TGCAGTGCTAGGACAGGGAAAGAGCAGTACTTC. Translation gives CSARTGKEQYF.